The 32 T cell receptor beta chains below come from one sample, sequenced in a study of CD8 T cells in Susac syndrome. The authors reverse transcribed roughly 0.5 to 1 ug RNA with random hexamers. TCRdb passed the immunoSEQ multiplex PCR reads through MiXCR, listing each CDR3 protein once. Of some 140,000 distinct CDR3 sequences listed, roughly 80% are singletons. The material sequenced was CD8+ T cells from PBMCs. All receptors come from a human donor with multiple sclerosis.

V usage is TRBV9 and J usage is TRBJ1-1; D is undetermined. With 4 bases removed from V and 7 bases from J, the gap between germline ends came to 17 bases. Germline V gene lookup returns CDR1 SGDLS and CDR2 YYNGEE. This CDR3 contains 14 residues. For the CDR3, the DNA is TGTGCCAGCAGCCCACCGGGGAGGGATGGTGAAGCTTTCTTT. Translation: CASSPPGRDGEAFF.

This clonotype came up a few times. J is TRBJ2-1 and V is TRBV5-1; 9 bases agree with TRBD2. Trimming removed 0 bases from V and 8 bases from J; junction bases left unmatched: 9. Looked up from germline, CDR1 is SGHRS and CDR2 is YFSETQ. The CDR3 is 16 residues long. This CDR3 reads CASSLDAGGPGDEQFF. The CDR3 DNA reads TGCGCCAGCAGCTTGGACGCGGGGGGGCCTGGAGATGAGCAGTTCTTC.

The CDR3 bases are TGTGCCAGCAGTTTAACCCTAGCGGGCCAAGAGACCCAGTACTTC. This gives the protein CASSLTLAGQETQYF. This chain connects TRBV27 to TRBJ2-5; 8 bases map to TRBD2. Germline V gene data show CDR1 as MNHEY and CDR2 as SMNVEV (reference sequence). There are 15 residues in the CDR3. J lost 1 base, V lost 2 bases, and 3 bases had no gene match.

There are a few counts of this clonotype. V usage is TRBV7-9 and J usage is TRBJ1-1; a possible D gene is TRBD1 (6 bases). This CDR3 is 14 amino acids long. Looked up from germline, CDR1 is SEHNR and CDR2 is FQNEAQ (reference sequence). The ends were cut back, 4 bases at V and 4 bases at J, with 13 bases in the middle. CDR3 sequence reads: CASSWSGRGTEAFF. The CDR3 DNA is TGTGCCAGCAGCTGGTCGGGCAGGGGCACTGAAGCTTTCTTT.

Here the CDR3 reads CASSQGQGWNIQYF. The CDR3 DNA follows: TGTGCCAGCAGCCAAGGCCAGGGTTGGAACATTCAGTACTTC. V and J are TRBV14 and TRBJ2-4; D may be TRBD1 (5 bases). Germline V gene lookup returns CDR1 SGHDN and CDR2 FVKESK. Trimming left V 1 base short and J 7 bases short, with 11 bases between. The CDR3 has 14 amino acids.

This clonotype showed up just a few times. V is TRBV4-1 and J is TRBJ2-3; 7 bases line up with TRBD2. V dropped 2 bases and J dropped 4; count of bases not matched to a gene: 6. This CDR3 is built from 15 residues. Germline CDR1 reads MGHRA; CDR2 reads YSYEKL. CDR3 nucleotides: TGCGCCAGCAGCCAAAAGCGGGGTGGTGCAGATACGCAGTATTTT. Translated, it gives CASSQKRGGADTQYF.

The chain joins TRBV20-1 to TRBJ1-5; TRBD1 aligns across 8 bases. Looked up from germline, CDR1 is DFQATT and CDR2 is SNEGSKA (reference sequence). The V and J ends lost 0 bases and 2 bases, in that order; junction bases with no gene match: 6. The CDR3 length is 16 residues. The CDR3 DNA is TGCAGTGCTAGAGATCAGGGGGCGGGCGGCAATCAGCCCCAGCATTTT. Translated: CSARDQGAGGNQPQHF.

This clonotype was detected only once. The V call is TRBV5-1, the J call TRBJ1-6; 7 positions agree with TRBD1. The length of the CDR3 is 14 residues. J gave up 6 bases and V 6 bases, and 6 bases lay outside the gene matches. Germline V gene lookup returns CDR1 SGHRS and CDR2 YFSETQ. CDR3: CASNPDRPNSPLHF. Here the CDR3 DNA reads TGCGCCAGCAATCCGGACAGGCCTAATTCACCCCTCCACTTT.

The chain carries TRBV6-2 or TRBV6-3 and TRBJ2-5; 11 bases fit TRBD2. The trim removed 6 bases at V and 5 bases at J, leaving 14 bases unmatched. The CDR3 is 17 amino acids. Germline V CDR1 and CDR2: MNHEY, SVGEGT. The CDR3, as DNA: TGTGCCAGCAGCCTCGGGACTAGCGGTACAGCAGTGGAGACCCAGTACTTC. The encoded protein is CASSLGTSGTAVETQYF.

With respect to this clonotype: Germline and junction disagree at one end, which may indicate a read error. The V gene is TRBV4-1, the J gene TRBJ2-7; D is possibly TRBD1 (6 bases). The germline CDR1 and CDR2 sequences are MGHRA and YSYEKL. This CDR3 contains 12 residues. The chain's CDR3 is CASSQDSYEQYF. The CDR3, as DNA: TGTGCCAGCAGCCAGGACAGCTACGAGCAGTACTTC.

The chain combines TRBV19 with TRBJ1-1; D gene unclear. This CDR3 region has 15 residues. V dropped 2 bases and J dropped 4 bases, with 14 bases sitting between them. Germline V gene sequence: CDR1 LNHDA, CDR2 SQIVND (reference sequence). CDR3 bases: TGTGCCAGTAGTATAATGGGCGGAGGGATCACTGAAGCTTTCTTT. Its protein product is CASSIMGGGITEAFF.

The chain uses TRBV30 and TRBJ1-1; 12 bases match TRBD1. Germline V gene lookup returns CDR1 GTSNPN and CDR2 SVGIG (reference sequence). J gave up 4 bases and V 5 bases, and 14 bases lay outside the gene matches. The CDR3 totals 17 residues. CDR3 coding DNA: TGTGCCTGGCCTTCCGGGACAGGGGGCGATTTATCCACTGAAGCTTTCTTT. It codes for CAWPSGTGGDLSTEAFF.

This clonotype was seen just once. This rearrangement joins TRBV28 to TRBJ1-4; D is uncertain. The ends were cut back, 2 bases at V and 4 bases at J, with 8 bases in the middle. This CDR3 contains 14 residues. CDR1 is MDHEN and CDR2 is SYDVKM in the germline V gene. CDR3 in amino acids: CASSLRGLNEKLFF. The CDR3 DNA reads TGTGCCAGCAGTTTAAGAGGGCTTAATGAAAAACTGTTTTTT.

The chain recombines TRBV29-1 with TRBJ2-2; 10 bases map to TRBD2. CDR1 and CDR2 from the germline V gene are SQVTM and ANQGSEA. The CDR3 spans 15 residues. The J segment lost 1 base and the V segment lost 2 bases, leaving 1 base of the junction unmatched. CDR3 DNA: TGCAGCGTTGAAAGCGGGGGGGAGAACACCGGGGAGCTGTTTTTT. Amino acid sequence: CSVESGGENTGELFF.

The CDR3 nucleotides read TGTGCCAGCAGTTACGGGACAGAGCCCTACAATGAGCAGTTCTTC. Protein sequence: CASSYGTEPYNEQFF. The V gene is TRBV28, the J gene TRBJ2-1, with 7 bases aligning to TRBD1. The germline gives CDR1 MDHEN, CDR2 SYDVKM. Trimming removed 4 bases from V and 2 bases from J; junction bases left unmatched: 5. This CDR3 has 15 residues.

The chain has TRBV5-6 and TRBJ1-4; D ambiguous. The CDR3 runs to 13 residues. The V end lost 7 bases, the J end lost 4 bases, and 11 bases lay between the germline ends. Per the germline V gene, CDR1 is SGHDT and CDR2 is YYEEEE. As DNA, the CDR3 is TGTGCCAGCGGCCGAGGGCATAATGAAAAACTGTTTTTT. As protein: CASGRGHNEKLFF.

The V gene is TRBV7-6, the J gene TRBJ1-3; the match to TRBD1 covers 12 bases. J was trimmed by 4 bases and V by 3 bases; bases with no gene match: 10. Germline V gives CDR1 SGHVS, CDR2 FNYEAQ. There are 18 residues in the CDR3. The CDR3 DNA reads TGTGCCAGCAGCTTGGGGACAGGGGGCGTAAATCCGGGAAACACCATATATTTT. Amino acids: CASSLGTGGVNPGNTIYF.

This clonotype came up once. This chain joins TRBV12-3 or TRBV12-4 and TRBJ2-2; D is uncertain. Trimming stripped 5 bases from V and 2 bases from J, with 9 bases between. The CDR3 has 14 residues. CDR3 amino acids: CASSQSGNTGELFF. For the CDR3, the DNA is TGTGCCAGCAGTCAATCAGGCAACACCGGGGAGCTGTTTTTT.

The DNA of the CDR3 is TGTGCCAGCAGCTTGACAGGGGAAACCTACGAGCAGTACTTC. Residues: CASSLTGETYEQYF. V gene TRBV6-1 combines with J gene TRBJ2-7; 8 bases fit TRBD1. The CDR3 has 14 residues. V lost 6 bases and J lost 2; bases outside the gene matches: 6. In germline, CDR1 is MNHNS, CDR2 SASEGT.

The CDR3 sequence is CSAANLVPGGNEQFF. CDR3 bases: TGCAGTGCTGCTAACCTAGTCCCCGGGGGAAATGAGCAGTTCTTC. The J gene is TRBJ2-1, the V gene TRBV20-1, with a possible D match to TRBD2 (6 bases). The ends were cut back, 5 bases at V and 7 bases at J, with 21 bases in the middle. The V gene's germline CDR1 is DFQATT and CDR2 SNEGSKA (reference sequence). The CDR3 runs to 15 residues.

The chain combines TRBV10-3 with TRBJ2-6; possible D gene TRBD1, 5 bases. This CDR3 has 16 residues. Trimming removed 8 bases from V and 0 bases from J, with 14 bases in between. Germline CDR1 and CDR2: ENHRY and SYGVKD. CDR3 coding DNA: TGTGCCATCGGGTTGGACACCAGCTCTGGGGCCAACGTCCTGACTTTC. Its translation is CAIGLDTSSGANVLTF.

The count of this clonotype is one. The V call is TRBV20-1, the J call TRBJ2-7, with D possibly being TRBD2 (6 bases). The CDR3 sequence is 15 residues long. V lost 0 bases and J lost 1, with 13 bases in between. Germline CDR1 is DFQATT and CDR2 is SNEGSKA (reference sequence). The DNA for the CDR3 is TGCAGTGCTAGAGATGCGGCAGGGACTTCCTACGAGCAGTACTTC. This gives the protein CSARDAAGTSYEQYF.

The chain employs TRBV24-1 and TRBJ2-1; D is ambiguous. CDR3 length equals 13 residues. V was trimmed by 3 bases and J by 9 bases, leaving 11 bases between them. Germline values: CDR1 KGHDR, CDR2 SFDVKD. CDR3 nucleotides: TGTGCCACCAGTGATAAACACGGAAGTGAGCAGTTCTTC. The encoded protein is CATSDKHGSEQFF.

In DNA, the CDR3 is TGTGCCAGCAGTTTCGAATACTCTGGAAACACCATATATTTT. It yields the protein CASSFEYSGNTIYF. The rearrangement uses TRBV28 and TRBJ1-3; D is unresolved. Trimming shortened V by 3 bases and J by 0 bases, and 6 bases separated the two germline ends. Germline CDR1 reads MDHEN; CDR2 reads SYDVKM. The CDR3 is made up of 14 amino acids.

The sample holds one count of this clonotype. The rearrangement links TRBV25-1 to TRBJ1-4, with D unclear. The V end lost 4 bases, the J end lost 7 bases, and 13 bases lay between the germline ends. CDR3 length equals 14 residues. Germline V gene lookup returns CDR1 MGHDK and CDR2 SYGVNS. For the CDR3, the DNA is TGTGCCAGCAGTGTTCATAAGGCCGGTGAAAAACTGTTTTTT. It codes for CASSVHKAGEKLFF. Variable domain in full (rest from reference TRBV25-1 and TRBJ1-4): EADIYQTPRYLVIGTGKKITLECSQTMGHDKMYWYQQDPGMELHLIHYSYGVNSTEKGDLSSESTVSRIRTEHFPLTLESARPSHTSQYLCASSVHKAGEKLFFGSGTQLSVL.

The V call is TRBV6-1, the J call TRBJ2-1; D not resolved. Trimming removed 3 bases at V and 9 bases at J, with 6 bases between. Looked up from germline, CDR1 is MNHNS and CDR2 is SASEGT. This CDR3 comprises 11 residues. CDR3 DNA: TGTGCCAGCAGTGAGACCCTTGAGCAGTTCTTC. As protein: CASSETLEQFF.

This rearrangement joins TRBV27 to TRBJ2-1, with 9 bases identical to TRBD2. V dropped 5 bases and J dropped 7; count of bases not matched to a gene: 9. CDR1 is MNHEY, CDR2 SMNVEV, per germline (reference sequence). The CDR3 contains 15 residues. The CDR3 DNA reads as TGTGCCAGCAGTATAGCTAGCGGGGTTGGTAATGAGCAGTTCTTC. Translation: CASSIASGVGNEQFF.

J is TRBJ1-3 and V is TRBV29-1; weak D call: TRBD1 (5 bases). Trimming left V 6 bases short and J 2 bases short, with 8 bases between. Germline CDR1 is SQVTM and CDR2 is ANQGSEA. The length of the CDR3 is 12 residues. The CDR3 nucleotides read TGCAGCGTGGGGGATCCTGGAAACACCATATATTTT. This gives the protein CSVGDPGNTIYF.

This clonotype has a single count. The rearrangement links TRBV13 to TRBJ1-1, with unresolved D. Germline V CDR1 and CDR2: PRHDT, FYEKMQ (reference sequence). This CDR3 contains 13 residues. The V end lost 5 bases, the J end lost 0 bases, and 7 bases lay between the germline ends. As DNA, the CDR3 is TGTGCCAGCAGCCCAGAGATGAACACTGAAGCTTTCTTT. Translated, it gives CASSPEMNTEAFF.

The chain is built from TRBV4-2 and TRBJ1-3; possibly TRBD1 for D (6 bases). Germline CDR1 is LGHNA and CDR2 is YNFKEQ. The CDR3 contains 18 residues. V lost 0 bases to trimming and J lost 1 base, with 16 bases between them. The CDR3 loop is CASSQEFPLQGSGNTIYF. In nucleotides, the CDR3 is TGTGCCAGCAGCCAAGAATTCCCTCTACAGGGTTCTGGAAACACCATATATTTT.

The rearrangement uses TRBV4-1 and TRBJ2-1; the match to TRBD2 covers 14 bases. The germline CDR1 and CDR2 sequences are MGHRA and YSYEKL. The CDR3 spans 21 residues. V lost 5 bases, J lost 6 bases, and 21 bases stayed unmatched. CDR3 amino acids: CASSARIGLAGGGPKINEQFF. In nucleotides, the CDR3 is TGCGCCAGCAGCGCAAGGATTGGACTAGCGGGGGGCGGACCTAAAATCAATGAGCAGTTCTTC.

The chain couples TRBV29-1 to TRBJ2-1, with unresolved D. Germline CDR1 reads SQVTM; CDR2 reads ANQGSEA. This CDR3 comprises 14 residues. Between the trimmed V and J ends, which lost 0 bases and 8 bases, there was a span of 14 bases. Here the CDR3 DNA reads TGCAGCGTTGAAGAGTCAGGCTCGAGATATGAGCAGTTCTTC. Encoded protein: CSVEESGSRYEQFF.